What follows are 10 T cell receptor beta chains derived from one specimen sequenced in a study of T cells in lung cancer brain metastases. Using immunoSEQ multiplex PCR, the repertoire was profiled, and TCRdb retains in-frame clones only, with some absent. The repertoire includes some 3,000 clones, about 83% of them detected once, and about a tenth sits in the top ten. The material sequenced was tumor tissue from the primary lung tumor. The receptors stem from a man aged 55 to 70 with non-small cell lung cancer.

This clone has just a few counts. The rearrangement uses TRBV7-6 and TRBJ2-7, with 8 bases lining up with TRBD2. The CDR3 has 15 amino acids. V lost 0 bases and J lost 6; bases outside the gene matches: 7. The germline V gene has CDR1 SGHVS and CDR2 FNYEAQ. The CDR3 nucleotides are TGTGCCAGCAGCTTAGCGGCGGGGGGCGGGTTCGAGCAGTACTTC. It specifies CASSLAAGGGFEQYF.

J is TRBJ1-4 and V is TRBV7-9; possible D gene TRBD1, 5 bases. V lost 2 bases to trimming and J lost 10 bases, with 20 bases between them. In germline, CDR1 is SEHNR, CDR2 FQNEAQ (reference sequence). The CDR3 length is 16 residues. CDR3 region: CASSLRLGQGTGKLFF. The CDR3 DNA sequence: TGTGCCAGCAGCTTAAGGTTGGGGCAGGGTACGGGAAAACTGTTTTTT.

The chain combines TRBV7-2 with TRBJ2-7, with TRBD2 identical over 9 bases. The CDR3 extends over 16 amino acids. V lost 2 bases to trimming and J lost 0 bases; unmatched junction nucleotides: 5. Germline values: CDR1 SGHTA, CDR2 FQGNSA. Written as DNA, the CDR3 is TGTGCCAGCAGCTTAATAAGCGGGGGGCTCTCCTACGAGCAGTACTTC. This codes for CASSLISGGLSYEQYF.

V usage is TRBV5-1 and J usage is TRBJ1-1, with TRBD1 identical over 8 bases. J gave up 3 bases and V 7 bases, and 5 bases lay outside the gene matches. This CDR3 has 13 amino acids. Germline loops: CDR1 SGHRS, CDR2 YFSETQ. The CDR3 nucleotides read TGCGCCAGCGGACAGGGTAGGGACACTGAAGCTTTCTTT. It yields the protein CASGQGRDTEAFF.

This sequence joins TRBV11-2 and TRBJ1-1, with 8 positions matching TRBD1. CDR3 size: 15 residues. Germline V gene data show CDR1 as SGHAT and CDR2 as FQNNGV. J lost 1 base, V lost 5 bases, and 6 bases had no gene match. The DNA of the CDR3 is TGTGCCAGCAGCCTAGGACAGGGACCGAACACTGAAGCTTTCTTT. Its translation is CASSLGQGPNTEAFF.

The chain combines TRBV6-1 with TRBJ2-7; the D gene is possibly TRBD1 (6 bases). The CDR3 spans 15 residues. Germline loops: CDR1 MNHNS, CDR2 SASEGT. Trimming removed 5 bases from V and 2 bases from J, with 16 bases in between. The CDR3 DNA follows: TGTGCCAGCAGTCATATACAGGGAAGGACCTACGAGCAGTACTTC. This sequence encodes CASSHIQGRTYEQYF.

The rearrangement uses TRBV5-6 and TRBJ2-7; D remains ambiguous. V was shortened by 2 bases and J by 2 bases, with 8 bases between the two germline ends. CDR3 length: 13 amino acids. Germline values: CDR1 SGHDT, CDR2 YYEEEE. Here the CDR3 reads CASSFWNTYEQYF. DNA of the CDR3: TGTGCCAGCAGCTTTTGGAACACCTACGAGCAGTACTTC. Full variable domain (outside the CDR3, taken from reference TRBV5-6 and TRBJ2-7): DAGVTQSPTHLIKTRGQQVTLRCSPKSGHDTVSWYQQALGQGPQFIFQYYEEEERQRGNFPDRFSGHQFPNYSSELNVNALLLGDSALYLCASSFWNTYEQYFGPGTRLTVT.

The chain joins TRBV4-1 to TRBJ1-1; unclear D gene. Germline CDR1 and CDR2: MGHRA and YSYEKL. Trimming took 2 bases from V and 4 from J, leaving 8 bases between them. CDR3 length equals 13 residues. The CDR3 DNA is TGCGCCAGCAGCCAAATCATCCGCACTGAAGCTTTCTTT. Translation gives CASSQIIRTEAFF.

V and J are TRBV6-4 and TRBJ1-2, with D unresolved. The germline V and J ends were trimmed by 7 bases and 11 bases, with 17 bases remaining between them. There are 12 residues in the CDR3. In germline, CDR1 is MRHNA, CDR2 SNTAGT. The CDR3 DNA is TGTGCCAGCACCCGGACGCCGTTCCCTTACACCTTC. Translation gives CASTRTPFPYTF.

The J gene is TRBJ1-5, the V gene TRBV2; D ambiguous. Germline CDR1 reads SNHLY; CDR2 reads FYNNEI. The CDR3 has 15 amino acids. With 7 bases removed from V and 2 bases from J, the gap between germline ends came to 15 bases. The CDR3 loop reads CASKWSLYGNQPQHF. The CDR3 DNA sequence: TGTGCCAGCAAATGGTCGCTTTATGGCAATCAGCCCCAGCATTTT.